This TCR beta chain was obtained from a study of CD8 T cells in ankylosing spondylitis. As regards this clonotype: Its antigen remains unknown.

Study findings and constraints: It appeared that ankylosing spondylitis blood was characterized by a TCR beta motif of under ten highly homologous variants. Clones linked to disease were reported to show significant enrichment in matched ankylosing spondylitis synovial fluid.

Making use of molecular barcodes, quantitative 5'-RACE generated TCR beta libraries. TCRdb recomputed calls from the 5' RACE reads with MiXCR, one row per CDR3 protein. Among fewer than 500,000 distinct CDR3 sequences listed, approximately 20% were seen once. The germline V and J ends were trimmed by 0 bases and 2 bases, with 9 bases remaining between them. Germline V lookup: CDR1 SGDLS, CDR2 YYNGEE. This CDR3 spans 14 amino acids. Input material: blood, either unsorted or a sorted T cell fraction (not recorded which). The gene calls are TRBV9 and TRBJ2-7; perhaps TRBD2 as D (6 bases). The receptor was derived from a male donor with ankylosing spondylitis. The CDR3 nucleotides read TGTGCCAGCAGCGTAGGGAGGGGTACCTACGAGCAGTACTTC. Protein: CASSVGRGTYEQYF. The complete variable domain, with remaining parts taken from reference TRBV9 and TRBJ2-7, reads DSGVTQTPKHLITATGQRVTLRCSPRSGDLSVYWYQQSLDQGLQFLIQYYNGEERAKGNILERFSAQQFPDLHSELNLSSLELGDSALYFCASSVGRGTYEQYFGPGTRLTVT.